This TCR beta chain originates from a study of CD8 T cells in ankylosing spondylitis (dated by TCRdb to about 2017). Broadly, across the study: The study set out to find disease-linked TCR variants by profiling T cell receptor beta repertoires in ankylosing spondylitis patients and healthy donors. The whole study cohort included 108 healthy donors and 25 ankylosing spondylitis patients. Peripheral blood was sampled, and synovial fluid was also collected from ankylosing spondylitis patients. The investigation overall reported the following: The disease-linked clones were reported to be significantly enriched in matched synovial fluid samples from ankylosing spondylitis patients. Some motif variants had previously been reported in the synovial fluid and blood of reactive arthritis patients, which suggests shared mechanisms of disease initiation. Blood from ankylosing spondylitis patients appeared to be characterized by a TCR beta motif composed of about eight highly homologous amino acid variants. The disease-linked clones had a CD8+ phenotype and were found at relatively low frequencies in peripheral blood.

This clonotype was recorded many times. It lacks a known antigen. No much larger clone exists at a distance of one base, and base qualities are not known. Including cysteine and phenylalanine, the CDR3 has 15 amino acids. Of the read, only the CDR3 DNA is kept; its 45 bases are in frame from base 1. From a lookup of the germline V gene, CDR1 and CDR2 are SGHRS and YFSETQ. Trimming at the junction amounts to 4 bases on V and 2 bases on J, and the germline ends lie 14 bases apart. TCRdb shows the sequencer as Illumina HiSeq 2500. TCR beta libraries were prepared by quantitative 5'-RACE with molecular barcodes. On the study's bioinformatics: A new computational method, built on a probabilistic model of VDJ rearrangement, was used to identify disease-linked TCR variants. Starting from the raw public reads, TCRdb applied fastp trimming at Q25, assembled clones with MiXCR and retained in-frame beta chains. Merged by CDR3 protein, the rows form single entries marked with the most common genes and DNA. The V and J calls were not made by the authors but by TCRdb's processing. The sample table records roughly 440,000 distinct CDR3 sequences; about 15% of these occur just once. Of the sample, around 0.92% falls within the top ten clones.

The source is a male donor with ankylosing spondylitis. The chain uses TRBV5-1 and TRBJ2-3; possibly the D gene is TRBD1, per 5 matching bases. Sequencing was carried out using blood, either unsorted or a sorted T cell fraction (not recorded which). The nucleotide sequence is given as TGCGCCAGCAGCGTGGAACCAGGGCCCACAGATACGCAGTATTTT. This yields the protein CASSVEPGPTDTQYF. Joined to the reference TRBV5-1 and TRBJ2-3 proteins, this CDR3 gives the full variable domain: KAGVTQTPRYLIKTRGQQVTLSCSPISGHRSVSWYQQTPGQGLQFLFEYFSETQRNKGNFPGRFSGRQFSNSRSEMNVSTLELGDSALYLCASSVEPGPTDTQYFGPGTRLTVL.